These 2 T cell receptor beta chains originate from one sample sequenced in a study of chemoradiotherapy in HPV16-positive cancers. Profiled with immunoSEQ multiplex PCR; TCRdb holds only in-frame clones, not every one. The repertoire holds over 10,000 clones, with roughly nine tenths as singletons. The sample consisted of blood, taken from a patient who underwent chemoradiotherapy. The receptors originated from a human donor with HPV-associated anogenital cancer.

The sample holds one count of this clone. A read error may account for a junction end that differs from germline. The sample holds other DNA sequences that translate to the same CDR3. This CDR3 is CASSQEFQIMNTEAFF. The CDR3 region has the DNA TGCGCCAGCAGTCAAGAATTTCAGATCATGAACACTGAAGCTTTCTTT. The genes are TRBV4-3 and TRBJ1-1; no firm D call. Germline CDR1 is LGHNA and CDR2 is YSLEER. The CDR3 is 16 residues long.

V is TRBV4-1 and J is TRBJ1-1, with D perhaps TRBD1 (5 bases). This CDR3 has 12 amino acids. V was clipped by 3 bases and J by 6 bases, with 8 bases between them. Germline V gene lookup returns CDR1 MGHRA and CDR2 YSYEKL. CDR3 DNA sequence: TGCGCCAGCAGCCACGAGGGGTCTGAAGCTTTCTTT. This sequence encodes CASSHEGSEAFF.